Following are 29 T cell receptor beta chains from one sample sequenced in a study of blood T cell repertoires in COVID-19. Assay used: immunoSEQ multiplex PCR; TCRdb lists only in-frame clones, some missing. In the table there are a few hundred thousand clones, 75% to 90% of which are singletons. The sample taken for sequencing was peripheral blood. The receptors derive from a woman in her 30s with active or convalescent COVID-19.

This chain connects TRBV7-9 to TRBJ2-5; 7 bases match TRBD1. The length of the CDR3 is 15 residues. The germline CDR1 and CDR2 sequences are SEHNR and FQNEAQ (reference sequence). With V trimmed by 5 bases and J by 5 bases, 11 bases remained unmatched. This chain's CDR3 is CASSHRDRGRETQYF. The CDR3 DNA sequence: TGTGCCAGCAGCCACCGGGACAGAGGTCGGGAGACCCAGTACTTC. Combining the CDR3 with reference TRBV7-9 and TRBJ2-5 gives the whole variable domain DTGVSQNPRHKITKRGQNVTFRCDPISEHNRLYWYRQTLGQGPEFLTYFQNEAQLEKSRLLSDRFSAERPKGSFSTLEIQRTEQGDSAMYLCASSHRDRGRETQYFGPGTRLLVL.

J is TRBJ2-6 and V is TRBV30; 7 positions match TRBD2. V trimming: 1 base; J trimming: 2 bases; junction bases outside the gene matches: 5. CDR1 and CDR2 from the germline V gene are GTSNPN and SVGIG (reference sequence). This CDR3 contains 16 residues. The CDR3 here is CAWSGAGVTGANVLTF. CDR3 sequence (DNA): TGTGCCTGGAGTGGGGCGGGGGTAACTGGGGCCAACGTCCTGACTTTC. The full variable domain, in which reference TRBV30 and TRBJ2-6 provide the parts outside the CDR3, is SQTIHQWPATLVQPVGSPLSLECTVEGTSNPNLYWYRQAAGRGLQLLFYSVGIGQISSEVPQNLSASRPQDRQFILSSKKLLLSDSGFYLCAWSGAGVTGANVLTFGAGSRLTVL.

The chain couples TRBV30 to TRBJ2-2, with 9 bases lining up with TRBD2. V lost 4 bases, J lost 6 bases, and 3 bases stayed unmatched. Looked up from germline, CDR1 is GTSNPN and CDR2 is SVGIG (reference sequence). This CDR3 has 13 amino acids. CDR3 sequence reads: CAWTGTSSGELFF. CDR3 nucleotides: TGTGCCTGGACCGGGACTAGCTCCGGGGAGCTGTTTTTT. The full variable domain, in which reference TRBV30 and TRBJ2-2 provide the parts outside the CDR3, is SQTIHQWPATLVQPVGSPLSLECTVEGTSNPNLYWYRQAAGRGLQLLFYSVGIGQISSEVPQNLSASRPQDRQFILSSKKLLLSDSGFYLCAWTGTSSGELFFGEGSRLTVL.

In DNA, the CDR3 is TGTGCCAGCAACCCCGGGGGAAATCGGGGCTACACCTTC. This sequence encodes CASNPGGNRGYTF. This sequence joins TRBV5-6 and TRBJ1-2; D might be TRBD1 (5 bases). There are 13 residues in the CDR3. Deletions cut 6 bases from V and 8 bases from J, with 17 bases between. CDR1 is SGHDT and CDR2 is YYEEEE in the germline V gene. The full variable domain, in which reference TRBV5-6 and TRBJ1-2 provide the parts outside the CDR3, is DAGVTQSPTHLIKTRGQQVTLRCSPKSGHDTVSWYQQALGQGPQFIFQYYEEEERQRGNFPDRFSGHQFPNYSSELNVNALLLGDSALYLCASNPGGNRGYTFGSGTRLTVV.

The rearrangement joins TRBV5-1 to TRBJ2-2, with TRBD2 matching over 7 bases. Trimming at V came to 7 bases and at J to 1 base, leaving 7 bases not matched to a gene. The CDR3 contains 15 residues. Per germline, CDR1 SGHRS and CDR2 YFSETQ. The CDR3 loop is CASGYVAGNTGELFF. The CDR3 nucleotides are TGCGCCAGCGGCTATGTAGCGGGGAACACCGGGGAGCTGTTTTTT.

The CDR3 bases are TGTGCCAGCAGCTTACGGGCAGGGCAGCCCCAGCATTTT. Protein product: CASSLRAGQPQHF. The chain is built from TRBV7-3 and TRBJ1-5; D perhaps matches TRBD1 (5 bases). Trimming removed 2 bases from V and 7 bases from J, with 9 bases in between. The CDR3 runs 13 residues. CDR1 is SGHTA and CDR2 is FQGTGA in the germline V gene.

The V gene is TRBV5-4, the J gene TRBJ1-3; D not certain. The ends were cut back, 3 bases at V and 7 bases at J, with 11 bases in the middle. This CDR3 is 13 amino acids long. The germline V gene has CDR1 SGHNT and CDR2 YYREEE (reference sequence). Here the CDR3 DNA reads TGTGCCAGCAGCTCGGGTCCGGGGAACACCATATATTTT. It specifies CASSSGPGNTIYF.

The sample holds one count of this clone. The V and J genes are TRBV28 and TRBJ2-3; 11 nucleotides line up with TRBD1. Trimming at V came to 5 bases and at J to 3 bases, leaving 4 bases not matched to a gene. In germline, CDR1 is MDHEN, CDR2 SYDVKM. The CDR3 consists of 15 residues. The CDR3 loop reads CASSPGTGGTDTQYF. DNA of the CDR3: TGTGCCAGCAGTCCCGGGACAGGGGGGACAGATACGCAGTATTTT.

This sequence joins TRBV7-9 and TRBJ2-5, with D maybe TRBD2 (6 bases). Looked up from germline, CDR1 is SEHNR and CDR2 is FQNEAQ (reference sequence). CDR3 size: 16 residues. Trimming took 7 bases from V and 5 from J, leaving 23 bases between them. The CDR3 protein is CASTLGRGPSMETQYF. CDR3 sequence (DNA): TGTGCCAGCACCTTGGGGCGGGGACCGTCCATGGAGACCCAGTACTTC.

CDR3 in amino acids: CASSFLAGAVQYF. CDR3 nucleotides: TGTGCCAGCAGCTTTTTAGCGGGGGCCGTGCAGTACTTC. This chain uses TRBV7-2 with TRBJ2-7, with 9 bases aligning to TRBD2. The ends lost 3 bases at V and 9 bases at J; junction bases unmatched: 6. Germline CDR1 is SGHTA and CDR2 is FQGNSA. The CDR3 is made up of 13 amino acids.

The chain carries TRBV2 and TRBJ2-3, with D perhaps TRBD1 (5 bases). Germline V CDR1 and CDR2: SNHLY, FYNNEI. V gave up 0 bases and J gave up 2 bases, with 9 bases separating them. The length of the CDR3 is 15 residues. The CDR3 DNA reads TGTGCCAGCAGTGAAGCCAGGGTAAACACAGATACGCAGTATTTT. The encoded protein is CASSEARVNTDTQYF.

The chain is built from TRBV29-1 and TRBJ1-2; 8 positions agree with TRBD1. The CDR3 spans 12 residues. Germline-derived CDR1 and CDR2 are SQVTM and ANQGSEA. After removal of 6 bases from V and 7 bases from J, the junction contained 7 bases not matched to a gene. The CDR3 DNA reads TGCAGCGTAGGACAGGGAAGGGGTGGCTACACCTTC. It translates to CSVGQGRGGYTF.

The chain joins TRBV6-5 to TRBJ2-7; D may be TRBD1 (6 bases). In germline, CDR1 is MNHEY, CDR2 SVGAGI. The CDR3 has 15 residues. V gave up 0 bases and J gave up 4 bases, with 13 bases separating them. CDR3 sequence reads: CASSYSTGQSYEQYF. CDR3 DNA: TGTGCCAGCAGTTACTCGACAGGCCAATCGTACGAGCAGTACTTC.

J is TRBJ1-5 and V is TRBV30, with TRBD1 matching over 10 bases. CDR1 and CDR2 from the germline V gene are GTSNPN and SVGIG (reference sequence). The CDR3 is 16 residues long. Trimming removed 3 bases from V and 3 bases from J; junction bases left unmatched: 8. Here the CDR3 reads CAWRSSGQGDNQPQHF. The CDR3 nucleotides read TGTGCCTGGAGATCGAGCGGACAGGGGGACAATCAGCCCCAGCATTTT.

V and J are TRBV2 and TRBJ1-5; perhaps TRBD1 as D (5 bases). The V end lost 8 bases, the J end lost 0 bases, and 17 bases lay between the germline ends. There are 16 residues in the CDR3. Germline CDR1 reads SNHLY; CDR2 reads FYNNEI. The CDR3 reads CASRGGMGYSNQPQHF. Here the CDR3 DNA reads TGTGCCAGCCGGGGGGGAATGGGGTATAGCAATCAGCCCCAGCATTTT.

The chain joins TRBV13 to TRBJ1-4; 8 positions agree with TRBD1. CDR3 length: 15 amino acids. Trimming took 5 bases from V and 6 from J; bases not matched to a gene: 8. From germline, CDR1 is PRHDT and CDR2 FYEKMQ (reference sequence). The CDR3 nucleotides are TGTGCCAGCAGCCTGGGGCGGACAGGGTATGAAAAACTGTTTTTT. Translating gives CASSLGRTGYEKLFF.

The V call is TRBV7-9, the J call TRBJ1-2; tentative D call: TRBD1 (5 bases). With 7 bases removed from V and 2 bases from J, the gap between germline ends came to 14 bases. The CDR3 runs 14 residues. In germline, CDR1 is SEHNR, CDR2 FQNEAQ (reference sequence). CDR3 nucleotides: TGTGCCAGCACGGGTAGGGGTAGAAACTATGGCTACACCTTC. Amino acid sequence: CASTGRGRNYGYTF.

The genes are TRBV2 and TRBJ1-5; TRBD1 aligns across 8 bases. J was trimmed by 0 bases and V by 6 bases; bases with no gene match: 13. This CDR3 has 18 amino acids. The germline CDR1 and CDR2 sequences are SNHLY and FYNNEI. Here the CDR3 DNA reads TGTGCCAGCAGGGGCCTACAGGGGGGGAAGTATAGCAATCAGCCCCAGCATTTT. Translating gives CASRGLQGGKYSNQPQHF.

The chain recombines TRBV18 with TRBJ2-5; 8 nucleotides match TRBD2. This CDR3 has 17 amino acids. V lost 2 bases to trimming and J lost 2 bases; unmatched junction nucleotides: 10. Germline CDR1 and CDR2: KGHSH and LQKENI. CDR3 sequence: CASSPFRAGLVQETQYF. In DNA form, the CDR3 reads TGTGCCAGCTCACCATTCCGGGCGGGACTAGTACAAGAGACCCAGTACTTC.

This clone appeared once. V is TRBV6-6 and J is TRBJ2-7; perhaps TRBD1 as D (6 bases). CDR3 length: 16 amino acids. The germline CDR1 and CDR2 sequences are MNHNY and SVGAGI (reference sequence). Trimming shortened V by 5 bases and J by 1 base, and 18 bases separated the two germline ends. The CDR3 region has the DNA TGTGCCAGCAGTCAGCCCGAACCGGGACATTCCTACGAGCAGTACTTC. Translated: CASSQPEPGHSYEQYF.

This sequence joins TRBV6-5 and TRBJ2-5, with D perhaps TRBD2 (6 bases). Per the germline V gene, CDR1 is MNHEY and CDR2 is SVGAGI. The CDR3 sequence is 14 residues long. The V end lost 2 bases, the J end lost 1 base, and 8 bases lay between the germline ends. CDR3 in amino acids: CASSYAGRQETQYF. DNA of the CDR3: TGTGCCAGCAGTTACGCGGGACGCCAAGAGACCCAGTACTTC.

This clone was seen more than once but under ten times. The chain uses TRBV2 and TRBJ2-7; D possibly corresponds to TRBD1 (6 bases). Trimming removed 1 base at V and 1 base at J, with 11 bases between. The CDR3 has 15 residues. Looked up from germline, CDR1 is SNHLY and CDR2 is FYNNEI. CDR3 protein: CASSEVRDISYEQYF. CDR3 DNA: TGTGCCAGCAGTGAAGTCCGGGACATATCCTACGAGCAGTACTTC.

This chain uses TRBV7-9 with TRBJ1-2; the match to TRBD1 covers 7 bases. The CDR3 sequence is 13 residues long. Trimming took 5 bases from V and 8 from J; bases not matched to a gene: 8. Germline CDR1 reads SEHNR; CDR2 reads FQNEAQ (reference sequence). CDR3 coding DNA: TGTGCCAGCAGCCACAGACAGGGACGGGGCTACACCTTC. Amino acid sequence: CASSHRQGRGYTF.

The chain has TRBV13 and TRBJ1-3; 9 bases agree with TRBD1. The CDR3 is 19 amino acids. V trimming: 3 bases; J trimming: 0 bases; junction bases outside the gene matches: 12. CDR1 and CDR2 from the germline V gene are PRHDT and FYEKMQ (reference sequence). The CDR3 nucleotides are TGTGCCAGCAGCTTTACTACAGGGGGCGACGCTAGCTCTGGAAACACCATATATTTT. Translation gives CASSFTTGGDASSGNTIYF. Looking up the rest from reference TRBV13 and TRBJ1-3 gives the full variable domain: AAGVIQSPRHLIKEKRETATLKCYPIPRHDTVYWYQQGPGQDPQFLISFYEKMQSDKGSIPDRFSAQQFSDYHSELNMSSLELGDSALYFCASSFTTGGDASSGNTIYFGEGSWLTVV.

The chain is built from TRBV5-6 and TRBJ2-1; tentatively, D is TRBD2 (7 bases). With 2 bases removed from V and 3 bases from J, the gap between germline ends came to 9 bases. Germline V lookup: CDR1 SGHDT, CDR2 YYEEEE. CDR3 size: 14 residues. The CDR3 is CASSLGGDYNEQFF. In DNA, the CDR3 is TGTGCCAGCAGCTTAGGGGGGGACTACAATGAGCAGTTCTTC.

The chain joins TRBV5-1 to TRBJ2-1; 15 nucleotides align to TRBD2. J gave up 6 bases and V 5 bases, and 12 bases lay outside the gene matches. Germline values: CDR1 SGHRS, CDR2 YFSETQ. This CDR3 has 18 residues. CDR3 sequence reads: CASSYTPGLAGGPNEQFF. CDR3 DNA: TGCGCCAGCAGTTATACGCCGGGACTAGCGGGGGGACCCAATGAGCAGTTCTTC.

This clone was seen once. The V gene is TRBV15, the J gene TRBJ2-3; D may be TRBD2 (5 bases). With 5 bases removed from V and 4 bases from J, the gap between germline ends came to 13 bases. Germline CDR1 and CDR2: LNHNV and YYDKDF (reference sequence). This CDR3 comprises 14 residues. The CDR3 sequence is CATSPRSGSDTQYF. The CDR3 region has the DNA TGTGCCACCAGCCCCAGGAGCGGTTCAGATACGCAGTATTTT.

The chain joins TRBV19 to TRBJ1-2; D uncertain. This CDR3 is built from 13 residues. CDR1 and CDR2 (germline): LNHDA, SQIVND (reference sequence). V was pared by 3 bases and J by 4 bases, with 9 bases between. CDR3 sequence (DNA): TGTGCCAGTAGTATCCCCGAGCTCTATGGCTACACCTTC. Its protein is CASSIPELYGYTF.

V and J are TRBV2 and TRBJ2-1; 9 bases line up with TRBD2. Germline V CDR1 and CDR2: SNHLY, FYNNEI. The CDR3 contains 14 residues. Trimming took 6 bases from V and 8 from J; bases not matched to a gene: 8. CDR3 coding DNA: TGTGCCAGCAGGTCGCGGGGGGGCTCGGATGAGCAGTTCTTC. As protein: CASRSRGGSDEQFF.